This T cell receptor (beta chain) derives from a study of CD8 T cells in Susac syndrome. It was with random hexamers that about 0.45 to 1 ug RNA was reverse transcribed. TCRdb recomputed calls from the immunoSEQ multiplex PCR reads with MiXCR, one row per CDR3 protein. The sample has 160,000 or so distinct CDR3 sequences; 94% are singletons. With 3 bases clipped from V and 8 bases from J, the junction kept 4 bases outside the gene matches. This CDR3 is 13 amino acids long. The germline gives CDR1 DFQATT, CDR2 SNEGSKA (reference sequence). This receptor was identified in a human donor with multiple sclerosis. Material: CD4+ T cells from PBMCs. The rearrangement joins TRBV20-1 to TRBJ1-2, with TRBD1 matching over 12 bases. The CDR3 reads CSARGQGARGYTF. The CDR3 DNA reads TGCAGTGCTAGGGGACAGGGGGCAAGAGGCTACACCTTC.